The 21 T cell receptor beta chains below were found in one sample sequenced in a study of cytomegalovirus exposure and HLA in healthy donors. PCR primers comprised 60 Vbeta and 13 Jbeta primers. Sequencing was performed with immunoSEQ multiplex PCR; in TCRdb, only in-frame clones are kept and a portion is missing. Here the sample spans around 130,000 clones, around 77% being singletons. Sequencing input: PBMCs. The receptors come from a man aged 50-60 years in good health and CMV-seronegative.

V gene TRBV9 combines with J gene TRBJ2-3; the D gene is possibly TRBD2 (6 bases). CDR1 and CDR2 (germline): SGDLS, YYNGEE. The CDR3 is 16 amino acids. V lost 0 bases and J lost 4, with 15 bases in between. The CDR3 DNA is TGTGCCAGCAGCGTAGTTAGCGGAAAAGGCGCAGATACGCAGTATTTT. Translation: CASSVVSGKGADTQYF.

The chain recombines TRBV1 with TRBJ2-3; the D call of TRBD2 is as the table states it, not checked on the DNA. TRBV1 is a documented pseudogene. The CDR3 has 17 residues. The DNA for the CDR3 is TGCACCAGCAGCCTTCAACTAGCGGGAGGGCTAGGGGATACGCAGTATTTT. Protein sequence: CTSSLQLAGGLGDTQYF.

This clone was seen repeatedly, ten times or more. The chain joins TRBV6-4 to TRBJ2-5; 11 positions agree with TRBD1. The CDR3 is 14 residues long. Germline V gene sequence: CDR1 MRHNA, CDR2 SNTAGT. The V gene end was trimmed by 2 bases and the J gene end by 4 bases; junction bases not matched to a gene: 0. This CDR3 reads CASSDGQGAETQYF. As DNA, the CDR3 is TGTGCCAGCAGTGACGGACAGGGGGCAGAGACCCAGTACTTC.

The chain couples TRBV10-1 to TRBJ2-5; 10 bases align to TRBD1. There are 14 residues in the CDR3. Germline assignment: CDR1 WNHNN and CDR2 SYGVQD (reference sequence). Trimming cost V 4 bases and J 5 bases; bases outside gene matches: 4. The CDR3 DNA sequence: TGCGCCAGCAGTGTGGGACAGGGGTTGGAGACCCAGTACTTC. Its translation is CASSVGQGLETQYF.

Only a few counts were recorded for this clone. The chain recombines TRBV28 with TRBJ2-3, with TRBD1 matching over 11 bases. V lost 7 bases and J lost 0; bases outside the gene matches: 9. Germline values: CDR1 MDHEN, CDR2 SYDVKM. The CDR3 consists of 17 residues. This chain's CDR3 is CASTPGGTGGSTDTQYF. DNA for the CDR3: TGTGCCAGCACCCCAGGCGGGACAGGGGGAAGCACAGATACGCAGTATTTT.

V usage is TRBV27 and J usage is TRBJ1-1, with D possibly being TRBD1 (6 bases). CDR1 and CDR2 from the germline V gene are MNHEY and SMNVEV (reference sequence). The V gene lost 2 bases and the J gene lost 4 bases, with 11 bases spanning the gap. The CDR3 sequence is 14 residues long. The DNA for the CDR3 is TGTGCCAGCAGTTTAGGGGGCTTTGGCACTGAAGCTTTCTTT. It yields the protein CASSLGGFGTEAFF.

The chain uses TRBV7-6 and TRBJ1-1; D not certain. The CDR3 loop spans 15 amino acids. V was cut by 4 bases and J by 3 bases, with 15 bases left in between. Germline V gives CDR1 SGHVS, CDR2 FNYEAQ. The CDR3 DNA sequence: TGTGCCAGCAGCTCCCCCCGGCCCGGGGACACTGAAGCTTTCTTT. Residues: CASSSPRPGDTEAFF.

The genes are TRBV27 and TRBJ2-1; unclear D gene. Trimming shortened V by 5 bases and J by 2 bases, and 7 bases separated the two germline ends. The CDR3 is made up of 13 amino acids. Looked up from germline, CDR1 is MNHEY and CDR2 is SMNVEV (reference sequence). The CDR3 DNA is TGTGCCAGCAGTCCCAGTACCTACAATGAGCAGTTCTTC. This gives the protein CASSPSTYNEQFF.

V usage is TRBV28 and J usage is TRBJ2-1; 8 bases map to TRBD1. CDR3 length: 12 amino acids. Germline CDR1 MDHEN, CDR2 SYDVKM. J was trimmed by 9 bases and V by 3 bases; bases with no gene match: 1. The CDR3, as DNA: TGTGCCAGCAGTTTGGACAGGGTTGAGCAGTTCTTC. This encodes CASSLDRVEQFF.

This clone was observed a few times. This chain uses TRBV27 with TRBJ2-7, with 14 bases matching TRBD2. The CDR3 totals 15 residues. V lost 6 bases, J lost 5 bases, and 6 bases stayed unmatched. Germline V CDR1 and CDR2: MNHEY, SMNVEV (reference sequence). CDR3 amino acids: CASRGTSGRPDEQYF. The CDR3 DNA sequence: TGTGCCAGCAGAGGGACTAGCGGGAGACCAGACGAGCAGTACTTC.

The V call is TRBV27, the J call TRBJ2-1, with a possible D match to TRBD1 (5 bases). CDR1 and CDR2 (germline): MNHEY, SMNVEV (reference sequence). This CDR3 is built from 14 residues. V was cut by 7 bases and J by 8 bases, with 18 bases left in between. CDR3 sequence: CASKSARALYEQFF. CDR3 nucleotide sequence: TGTGCCAGCAAGAGCGCCAGGGCCCTTTATGAGCAGTTCTTC.

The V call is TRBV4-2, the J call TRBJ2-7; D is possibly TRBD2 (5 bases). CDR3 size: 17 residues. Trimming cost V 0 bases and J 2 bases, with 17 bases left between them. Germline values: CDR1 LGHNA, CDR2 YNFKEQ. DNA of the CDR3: TGTGCCAGCAGCCAAGAATACCCAACTAGTCCACCCTACGAGCAGTACTTC. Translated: CASSQEYPTSPPYEQYF.

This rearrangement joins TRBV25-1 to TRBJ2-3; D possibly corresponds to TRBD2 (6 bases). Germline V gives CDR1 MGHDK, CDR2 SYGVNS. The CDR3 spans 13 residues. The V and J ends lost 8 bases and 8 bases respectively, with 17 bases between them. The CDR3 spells CASSPGGVGTQYF. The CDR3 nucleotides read TGTGCCAGCTCCCCCGGCGGGGTTGGTACGCAGTATTTT.

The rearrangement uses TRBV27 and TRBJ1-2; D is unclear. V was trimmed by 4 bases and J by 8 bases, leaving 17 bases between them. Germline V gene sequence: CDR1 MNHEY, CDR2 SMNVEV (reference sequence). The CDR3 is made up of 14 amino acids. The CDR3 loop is CASSSRRSSVGYTF. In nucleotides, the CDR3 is TGTGCCAGCAGTTCCCGACGGAGTTCGGTCGGCTACACCTTC.

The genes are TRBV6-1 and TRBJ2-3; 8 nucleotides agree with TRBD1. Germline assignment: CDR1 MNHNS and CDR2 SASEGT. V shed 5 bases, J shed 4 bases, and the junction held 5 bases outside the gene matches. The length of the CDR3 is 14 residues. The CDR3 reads CASSPGQVADTQYF. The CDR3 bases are TGTGCCAGCAGTCCGGGACAGGTGGCAGATACGCAGTATTTT.

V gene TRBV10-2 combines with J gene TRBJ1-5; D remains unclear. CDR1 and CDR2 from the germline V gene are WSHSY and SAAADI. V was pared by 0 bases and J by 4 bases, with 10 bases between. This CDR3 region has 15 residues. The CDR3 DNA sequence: TGCGCCAGCAGTGAGTCAGCAAGCCATAATCAGCCCCAGCATTTT. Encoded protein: CASSESASHNQPQHF.

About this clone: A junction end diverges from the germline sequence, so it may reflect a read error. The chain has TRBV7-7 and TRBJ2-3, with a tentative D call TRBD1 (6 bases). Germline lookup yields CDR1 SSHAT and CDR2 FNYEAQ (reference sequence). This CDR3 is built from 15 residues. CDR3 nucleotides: TGTGCTAGCAGTTCAGGGGTGTATGGGACAGATACGCAGTATTTT. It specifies CASSSGVYGTDTQYF.

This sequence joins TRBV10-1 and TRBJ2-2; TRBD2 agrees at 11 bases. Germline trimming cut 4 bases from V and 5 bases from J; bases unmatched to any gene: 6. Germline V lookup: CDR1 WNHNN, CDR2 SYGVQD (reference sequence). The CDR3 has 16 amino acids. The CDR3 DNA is TGCGCCAGCAGTGTAACGGCTAGCGGGAGGACCGGGGAGCTGTTTTTT. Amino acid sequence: CASSVTASGRTGELFF.

DNA for the CDR3: TGTGCCAGCAGAGCAACGGGACTAGCGGGAGAAGAGCAGTACTTC. It codes for CASRATGLAGEEQYF. The genes are TRBV6-4 and TRBJ2-7, with 14 bases aligning to TRBD2. Germline V lookup: CDR1 MRHNA, CDR2 SNTAGT. The CDR3 totals 15 residues. With V trimmed by 6 bases and J by 7 bases, 8 bases remained unmatched.

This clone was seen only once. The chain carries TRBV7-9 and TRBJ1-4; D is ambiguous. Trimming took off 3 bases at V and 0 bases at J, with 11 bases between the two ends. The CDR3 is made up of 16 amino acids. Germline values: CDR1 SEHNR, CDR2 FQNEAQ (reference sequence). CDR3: CASSFGRGPTNEKLFF. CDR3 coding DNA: TGTGCCAGCAGCTTCGGGAGAGGACCAACTAATGAAAAACTGTTTTTT.

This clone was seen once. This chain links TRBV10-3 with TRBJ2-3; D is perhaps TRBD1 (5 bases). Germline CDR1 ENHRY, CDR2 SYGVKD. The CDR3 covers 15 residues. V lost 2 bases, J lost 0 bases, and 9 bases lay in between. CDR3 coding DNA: TGTGCCATCAGTGAGCGACAGTCTAGCACAGATACGCAGTATTTT. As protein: CAISERQSSTDTQYF.